The rows below give T cell receptor beta chains drawn from one sample of a study of cytomegalovirus exposure and HLA in healthy donors. Using immunoSEQ multiplex PCR, the repertoire was profiled, and TCRdb retains in-frame clones only, with some absent. The sample includes about 180,000 clones, about four fifths of them seen just once. The material sequenced was PBMCs. The receptors were sampled from a woman aged 18 to 35 in good health and CMV-seropositive. Both conserved end residues are part of each CDR3. Each record gives: CDR3 length, V gene, J gene, clone size, D gene, CDR3 DNA, CDR3 protein. D genes are given only for firm matches. Clone size is given for some rows only: seen once, a few or many times, or a class if the clone is expanded.

16,TRBV28,TRBJ1-1,once,TRBD1,TGTGCCAGCACTCCCGGAGGGGGCAGGATGAACACTGAAGCTTTCTTT,CASTPGGGRMNTEAFF
14,TRBV6-5,TRBJ2-1,.,TRBD1,TGTGCCAGCAGGGGACAGGCAACATACAATGAGCAGTTCTTC,CASRGQATYNEQFF
13,TRBV5-1,TRBJ2-7,.,TRBD2,TGCGCCAGCAGCGCGGGAGGATGGGGGGAGCAGTACTTC,CASSAGGWGEQYF
14,TRBV25-1,TRBJ2-7,.,TRBD1,TGTGCCAGCAGTGATAGGGACAGGGCCCACGAGCAGTACTTC,CASSDRDRAHEQYF
14,TRBV11-2,TRBJ2-7,.,.,TGTGCCAGCAGCTTAGGGACACCCTCCTACGAGCAGTACTTC,CASSLGTPSYEQYF
16,TRBV5-1,TRBJ2-3,once,TRBD1,TGCGCCAGCAGTTACGTTGGACAGGGCATGGGTCAGACGCAGTATTTT,CASSYVGQGMGQTQYF
15,TRBV5-1,TRBJ2-3,.,TRBD2,TGCGCCAGCAGCTTGGAAGCGGGGGACACAGATACGCAGTATTTT,CASSLEAGDTDTQYF
14,TRBV5-1,TRBJ2-5,.,.,TGCGCCAGCAGCTTGGGACACCTCCAAGAGACCCAGTACTTC,CASSLGHLQETQYF
14,TRBV7-2,TRBJ2-1,.,TRBD2,TGTGCCAGCAGCTTAGGACTAGCGAATAATGAGCAGTTCTTC,CASSLGLANNEQFF
13,TRBV2,TRBJ1-2,.,.,TGTGCCAGCGAAGCCGCAACTAACTATGGCTACACCTTC,CASEAATNYGYTF
15,TRBV7-6,TRBJ1-3,.,.,TGTGCCAGCAGCTTATTGGCGGGGGCTGGAAACACCATATATTTT,CASSLLAGAGNTIYF
19,TRBV2,TRBJ2-2,.,TRBD1,TGTGCCAGCAGACCCCCCACCGGTTCAGGGGGCAAAAACACCGGGGAGCTGTTTTTT,CASRPPTGSGGKNTGELFF
12,TRBV6-6,TRBJ1-3,.,.,TGTGCCACCTCCGGAGGGGTAAACACCATATATTTT,CATSGGVNTIYF
18,TRBV15,TRBJ1-3,.,.,TGTGCCACCAGCCCGACCCCCCGCGGCCGACGCTCTGGAAACACCATATATTTT,CATSPTPRGRRSGNTIYF
15,TRBV28,TRBJ1-2,.,.,TGTGCCAGCAGTTCGGGACATCCAGCTAACTATGGCTACACCTTC,CASSSGHPANYGYTF
14,TRBV6-6,TRBJ2-7,few,.,TGTGCCAGCAGTCCGGGTGCGGGGGCTTACGAGCAGTACTTC,CASSPGAGAYEQYF
18,TRBV2,TRBJ2-1,few,TRBD2,TGTGCCAGCAGTAGACTAGCGGGGGAACGGGTTTTCTACAATGAGCAGTTCTTC,CASSRLAGERVFYNEQFF
13,TRBV13,TRBJ2-7,once,.,TGCGCCAGCGCGGGAACCTCTACGGACGAGCAGTACTTC,CASAGTSTDEQYF
12,TRBV7-9,TRBJ1-1,.,.,TGTGCCAGCAGCCCCGGGGACACTGAAGCTTTCTTT,CASSPGDTEAFF
17,TRBV7-8,TRBJ2-5,.,TRBD2,TGTGCCAGCAGCTTACCGGGACTAGCGGGTGGGAGGGAGACCCAGTACTTC,CASSLPGLAGGRETQYF
13,TRBV6-5,TRBJ1-6,once,.,TGTGCCAGCAGGCGGGAGAGAGGTTCACCCCTCCACTTT,CASRRERGSPLHF
15,TRBV7-2,TRBJ2-1,.,.,TGTGCCAGCAGCTTGGCAACAGCCGTTTACAATGAGCAGTTCTTC,CASSLATAVYNEQFF
16,TRBV7-8,TRBJ1-1,.,.,TGTGCCAGCAGCTCAGACATCTCGCTGATGAACACTGAAGCTTTCTTT,CASSSDISLMNTEAFF
14,TRBV30,TRBJ1-1,.,.,TGTGCCTGGAGCCCACGGGGGGCGGACACTGAAGCTTTCTTT,CAWSPRGADTEAFF
15,TRBV27,TRBJ2-1,.,.,TGTGCCAGCAGTTTATACGGACAGTCGTTCAATGAGCAGTTCTTC,CASSLYGQSFNEQFF
18,TRBV5-1,TRBJ2-3,.,TRBD2,TGCGCCAGCAGCTGGCCTCCGGGACTAGCGGGGTCCGCGGATACGCAGTATTTT,CASSWPPGLAGSADTQYF
12,TRBV6-6,TRBJ2-3,.,.,TGTGCCAGCACAGGGGACACAGATACGCAGTATTTT,CASTGDTDTQYF
15,TRBV7-6,TRBJ2-7,few,TRBD2,TGTGCCAGCAGCTTAGATGGGACTAGATTCTACGAGCAGTACTTC,CASSLDGTRFYEQYF
12,TRBV6-5,TRBJ2-1,.,.,TGTGCCAGCAGTCTCAGGGGCAATGAGCAGTTCTTC,CASSLRGNEQFF
12,TRBV29-1,TRBJ2-2,.,.,TGCAGCGTTTCAGAGAACACCGGGGAGCTGTTTTTT,CSVSENTGELFF
15,TRBV6-5,TRBJ1-6,once,.,TGTGCCAGCAGTTACTCGAAGCTGCACAATTCACCCCTCCACTTT,CASSYSKLHNSPLHF
13,TRBV5-1,TRBJ2-1,.,TRBD2,TGCGCCAGCAGCTGGACTAGCCGGAATGAGCAGTTCTTC,CASSWTSRNEQFF
15,TRBV13,TRBJ1-1,.,TRBD1,TGTGCCAGCAGCGCCGGGGACAGGGGTAGAGCTGAAGCTTTCTTT,CASSAGDRGRAEAFF
16,TRBV27,TRBJ2-1,.,TRBD2,TGTGCCAGCATGGAGATCGGGAGGGGGGCTTACAATGAGCAGTTCTTC,CASMEIGRGAYNEQFF